The clone carrying this TCR beta chain was counted ten times or more. Antigen: not known. The entry originates in a study of early T cells in non-severe SARS-CoV-2 infection. For the study at large: Sequencing targeted bulk RNA from unsorted whole blood, leaving chains unpaired.

Unique molecular identifiers were affixed to single, distinct cDNA molecules. One entry per CDR3 protein, called by TCRdb with MiXCR from the 5' RACE reads. The repertoire has approximately 84,000 distinct CDR3 sequences, 13% of them found once; the top ten carry nearly 6%. Study results and caveats: Database matching using VDJdb favored anti-spike CD8 responses, with private and CD4 specificities left missing.

The V gene's germline CDR1 is SGHNT and CDR2 YENEEA. V lost 4 bases and J lost 0; bases outside the gene matches: 4. This CDR3 has 17 amino acids. The rearrangement joins TRBV11-3 to TRBJ2-6; 9 nucleotides agree with TRBD2. This clonotype originated in an adult who was a healthcare worker with PCR-confirmed SARS-CoV-2 infection or an uninfected control (not recorded which). Specimen: whole blood. DNA of the CDR3: TGTGCCAGCAGCTCGCCTAGCGGGACCTCTGGGGCCAACGTCCTGACTTTC. Translated, it gives CASSSPSGTSGANVLTF.